This T cell receptor beta chain was sequenced during a study of T cells in Graves' hyperthyroidism and ophthalmopathy. In the study overall: Peripheral blood was secured at the point of initial diagnosis, before any treatment. General study findings and limits: A 13 V-J signature model discriminated ophthalmopathy versus stable hyperthyroidism. The majority of expanded thyroid clonotypes above 0.001 also appeared in blood.

Authors of the study amplified TCR beta CDR3 regions from RNA transcripts. The TCR CDR3 was amplified in a first-round RT-PCR using the HTBI primer set. One entry per CDR3 protein results from TCRdb running MiXCR on the multiplex PCR reads. This table holds some 760,000 distinct CDR3 sequences, roughly 15% found once. The CDR3 covers 13 residues. Per germline, CDR1 LGHDT and CDR2 YNNKEL (reference sequence). Trimming took off 8 bases at V and 7 bases at J, with 17 bases between the two ends. This clonotype was picked up many times. Its antigen is not known. In patients aged 18 to 65, hyperthyroidism was newly diagnosed, with duration under 2 months.

The genes are TRBV3-1 and TRBJ2-5, with a tentative D call TRBD2 (5 bases). The clonotype comes from a woman between 18 and 29 years old with Graves' hyperthyroidism. Material: blood. CDR3 DNA sequence: TGTGCCAGCGTAACCACTGGAGAGGGGACCCAGTACTTC. This translates into CASVTTGEGTQYF.